Presented here are 24 T cell receptor beta chains from one specimen sequenced in a study of cytomegalovirus exposure and HLA in healthy donors. This PCR relied on a set of 60 Vbeta primers and 13 Jbeta primers. The protocol was immunoSEQ multiplex PCR, while the TCRdb copy is restricted to in-frame clones and leaves out a portion. Reported are 25,000 to 40,000 clones; the ten largest clones contain roughly 4.7%. The sequenced sample consisted of PBMCs. The source is a woman between 35 and 50 years old in good health and CMV-seropositive.

The chain recombines TRBV1 with TRBJ2-7; TRBD1, the D gene given by the table, was not confirmed from the DNA. TRBV1 is an annotated pseudogene. The CDR3 has 14 amino acids. This CDR3 is CTSSRSEGAFEQYF. As DNA, the CDR3 is TGCACCAGCAGCCGCAGTGAGGGGGCCTTCGAGCAGTACTTC.

The V and J genes are TRBV29-1 and TRBJ2-2; 7 bases are a match to TRBD1. CDR3 length: 15 amino acids. V trimming: 4 bases; J trimming: 0 bases; junction bases outside the gene matches: 5. Germline lookup yields CDR1 SQVTM and CDR2 ANQGSEA. The CDR3 sequence is CSVGGGQSNTGELFF. The CDR3 coding sequence is TGCAGCGTTGGAGGGGGACAGTCGAACACCGGGGAGCTGTTTTTT.

This rearrangement joins TRBV27 to TRBJ2-1; 9 bases agree with TRBD2. CDR3 length: 15 residues. Germline V gene data show CDR1 as MNHEY and CDR2 as SMNVEV (reference sequence). Losses at the gene ends were 5 bases for V and 10 bases for J; bases not matched to a gene: 12. The CDR3 DNA is TGTGCCAGCAGTGTAGCGGGAGCAACGGGTAAGGAGCAGTTCTTC. The encoded protein is CASSVAGATGKEQFF.

The V call is TRBV19, the J call TRBJ2-5, with TRBD1 identical over 9 bases. J lost 5 bases, V lost 4 bases, and 14 bases had no gene match. CDR1 and CDR2 from the germline V gene are LNHDA and SQIVND (reference sequence). The CDR3 sequence is 17 residues long. The CDR3 region has the DNA TGTGCCAGTAGTAAGGGGGGAGGGACAGGGCCTCGGGAGACCCAGTACTTC. Its translation is CASSKGGGTGPRETQYF.

V gene TRBV5-1 combines with J gene TRBJ2-7, with D tentatively TRBD1 (6 bases). Trimming took off 3 bases at V and 6 bases at J, with 16 bases between the two ends. The CDR3 is 14 residues long. From germline, CDR1 is SGHRS and CDR2 YFSETQ. The CDR3 here is CASSSHPTGTEQYF. In DNA form, the CDR3 reads TGCGCCAGCAGCTCCCACCCTACAGGGACCGAGCAGTACTTC.

The gene calls are TRBV29-1 and TRBJ2-1; the match to TRBD1 covers 7 bases. J gave up 5 bases and V 3 bases, and 7 bases lay outside the gene matches. The CDR3 covers 14 residues. Germline V gives CDR1 SQVTM, CDR2 ANQGSEA. CDR3 protein: CSVDPGQFHNEQFF. The CDR3 bases are TGCAGCGTTGACCCGGGACAGTTCCACAATGAGCAGTTCTTC.

V gene TRBV19 combines with J gene TRBJ2-1; 9 bases map to TRBD1. With 6 bases clipped from V and 6 bases from J, the junction kept 9 bases outside the gene matches. The CDR3 loop spans 15 amino acids. Germline values: CDR1 LNHDA, CDR2 SQIVND (reference sequence). CDR3 coding DNA: TGTGCCAGTAGACCCGCCGGGACAGGGTTCAATGAGCAGTTCTTC. Amino acid sequence: CASRPAGTGFNEQFF.

V and J are TRBV7-3 and TRBJ2-2, with no clear D. V was trimmed by 1 base and J by 4 bases, leaving 10 bases between them. Germline V gene data show CDR1 as SGHTA and CDR2 as FQGTGA. The CDR3 runs to 15 residues. CDR3 in DNA: TGTGCCAGCAGCTTAATGGGTAGCCTCACCGGGGAGCTGTTTTTT. Translating gives CASSLMGSLTGELFF.

V is TRBV15 and J is TRBJ2-7; no reliable D call. The CDR3 is made up of 14 amino acids. V was shortened by 1 base and J by 2 bases, with 9 bases between the two germline ends. CDR1 and CDR2 from the germline V gene are LNHNV and YYDKDF (reference sequence). The DNA for the CDR3 is TGTGCCACCAGCAGAGGTACAGTCGCCTACGAGCAGTACTTC. This codes for CATSRGTVAYEQYF. Together with reference TRBV15 and TRBJ2-7, the CDR3 gives the full variable domain: DAMVIQNPRYQVTQFGKPVTLSCSQTLNHNVMYWYQQKSSQAPKLLFHYYDKDFNNEADTPDNFQSRRPNTSFCFLDIRSPGLGDTAMYLCATSRGTVAYEQYFGPGTRLTVT.

CDR3 in DNA: TGTGCCAGCAGTTACTGGCGGGAGGGGACCGGGGAGCTGTTTTTT. Protein: CASSYWREGTGELFF. The chain has TRBV6-6 and TRBJ2-2; TRBD2 aligns across 9 bases. Germline CDR1 reads MNHNY; CDR2 reads SVGAGI (reference sequence). V was clipped by 1 base and J by 5 bases; unmatched bases: 2. This CDR3 is 15 amino acids long.

The rearrangement joins TRBV29-1 to TRBJ2-1, with 10 positions matching TRBD2. This CDR3 is built from 15 residues. The ends lost 6 bases at V and 6 bases at J; junction bases unmatched: 11. CDR1 and CDR2 (germline): SQVTM, ANQGSEA. The CDR3 DNA is TGCAGCGTGGCTCCTCTAGCGGGAGCCAGCAATGAGCAGTTCTTC. Translating it yields CSVAPLAGASNEQFF.

The V and J genes are TRBV7-8 and TRBJ1-1; D is uncertain. This CDR3 spans 12 amino acids. The V end lost 3 bases, the J end lost 5 bases, and 7 bases lay between the germline ends. The germline V gene encodes CDR1 SGHVS and CDR2 FQNEAQ. CDR3 sequence: CASSFSRTEAFF. For the CDR3, the DNA is TGTGCCAGCAGCTTTAGCCGTACTGAAGCTTTCTTT.

This chain joins TRBV19 and TRBJ2-1; weak D call: TRBD2 (6 bases). Germline-derived CDR1 and CDR2 are LNHDA and SQIVND (reference sequence). Trimming left V 3 bases short and J 9 bases short, with 27 bases between. This CDR3 is built from 18 residues. The CDR3, as DNA: TGTGCCAGTAGTATTGCCCCCAGCGGAGGGACCCATGTGGGTGAGCAGTTCTTC. Amino acids: CASSIAPSGGTHVGEQFF.

CDR3 sequence reads: CASSQLQGGHGELFF. CDR3 nucleotides: TGCGCCAGCAGCCAATTACAGGGTGGGCACGGGGAGCTGTTTTTT. The chain has TRBV4-3 and TRBJ2-2, with a possible D match to TRBD1 (6 bases). CDR3 size: 15 residues. Germline loops: CDR1 LGHNA, CDR2 YSLEER. V gave up 2 bases and J gave up 7 bases, with 14 bases separating them.

The chain has TRBV7-9 and TRBJ2-5, with 14 bases matching TRBD2. CDR1 SEHNR and CDR2 FQNEAQ come from the germline V gene (reference sequence). The CDR3 spans 16 residues. The V gene end was trimmed by 5 bases and the J gene end by 5 bases; junction bases not matched to a gene: 7. The CDR3 nucleotides read TGTGCCAGCAGCCAAGTCGGGACTAGCGGGAGTGAGACCCAGTACTTC. Translation gives CASSQVGTSGSETQYF.

Turning to this clone: Different DNA sequences within this sample yield the same CDR3. This chain links TRBV6-5 with TRBJ2-7, with 10 bases matching TRBD2. The V gene end was trimmed by 8 bases and the J gene end by 2 bases; junction bases not matched to a gene: 3. Germline CDR1 MNHEY, CDR2 SVGAGI. This CDR3 has 13 amino acids. CDR3: CASGSGRAYEQYF. The DNA of the CDR3 is TGTGCCAGCGGAAGCGGGAGGGCCTACGAGCAGTACTTC.

V usage is TRBV7-9 and J usage is TRBJ1-3; TRBD1 aligns across 7 bases. The germline gives CDR1 SEHNR, CDR2 FQNEAQ (reference sequence). Unmatched junction bases numbered 14, after V lost 5 bases and J lost 1 base. There are 18 residues in the CDR3. The CDR3: CASSAPPGQQNSGNTIYF. Written as DNA, the CDR3 is TGTGCCAGCAGCGCACCGCCGGGACAGCAAAATTCTGGAAACACCATATATTTT. The full variable domain, in which reference TRBV7-9 and TRBJ1-3 provide the parts outside the CDR3, is DTGVSQNPRHKITKRGQNVTFRCDPISEHNRLYWYRQTLGQGPEFLTYFQNEAQLEKSRLLSDRFSAERPKGSFSTLEIQRTEQGDSAMYLCASSAPPGQQNSGNTIYFGEGSWLTVV.

This sequence joins TRBV29-1 and TRBJ1-1; maybe TRBD1 (5 bases). The germline V and J ends were trimmed by 2 bases and 8 bases, with 12 bases remaining between them. The CDR3 length is 12 residues. Germline V CDR1 and CDR2: SQVTM, ANQGSEA. CDR3 sequence reads: CSVEQDTPEAFF. The CDR3 DNA follows: TGCAGCGTTGAACAGGACACTCCGGAAGCTTTCTTT.

J is TRBJ2-7 and V is TRBV19; D is perhaps TRBD1 (5 bases). This CDR3 is built from 13 residues. Between the trimmed V and J ends, which lost 3 bases and 4 bases, there was a span of 10 bases. CDR1 and CDR2 (germline): LNHDA, SQIVND (reference sequence). DNA for the CDR3: TGTGCCAGTAGTATTCAGTCAGGGTACGAGCAGTACTTC. It translates to CASSIQSGYEQYF.

The CDR3 DNA reads as TGTGCCAGCAGCGCCCTAGCAGGAGGGACGAACAATGAGCAGTTCTTC. It is translated as CASSALAGGTNNEQFF. The chain uses TRBV9 and TRBJ2-1, with D possibly matching TRBD2 (6 bases). The CDR3 sequence is 16 residues long. The ends were cut back, 3 bases at V and 5 bases at J, with 18 bases in the middle. The germline V gene has CDR1 SGDLS and CDR2 YYNGEE. The variable domain in full, completed from reference TRBV9 and TRBJ2-1, reads DSGVTQTPKHLITATGQRVTLRCSPRSGDLSVYWYQQSLDQGLQFLIQYYNGEERAKGNILERFSAQQFPDLHSELNLSSLELGDSALYFCASSALAGGTNNEQFFGPGTRLTVL.

This sequence joins TRBV20-1 and TRBJ2-5; the D gene is possibly TRBD1 (5 bases). V was clipped by 6 bases and J by 5 bases, with 10 bases between them. This CDR3 has 11 amino acids. Germline V lookup: CDR1 DFQATT, CDR2 SNEGSKA (reference sequence). The CDR3 sequence is CSARVKETQYF. As DNA, the CDR3 is TGCAGTGCCAGGGTAAAGGAGACCCAGTACTTC.

The J gene is TRBJ2-5, the V gene TRBV30; the D gene is possibly TRBD1 (6 bases). CDR3 length: 13 amino acids. The germline V gene encodes CDR1 GTSNPN and CDR2 SVGIG (reference sequence). The V end was cut by 0 bases, the J end by 5 bases, with 10 bases between. This CDR3 is CAWSVQGVETQYF. CDR3 sequence (DNA): TGTGCCTGGAGTGTACAGGGCGTTGAGACCCAGTACTTC.

The CDR3: CASSKNPGTSGAKNIQYF. The CDR3 region has the DNA TGTGCCAGTAGTAAGAATCCCGGGACTAGTGGGGCCAAAAACATTCAGTACTTC. This sequence joins TRBV19 and TRBJ2-4, with 8 bases that match TRBD2. The length of the CDR3 is 18 residues. Trimming cost V 4 bases and J 1 base; bases outside gene matches: 12. CDR1 is LNHDA and CDR2 is SQIVND in the germline V gene (reference sequence).

CDR3 sequence: CASSLVAGGEQYF. The CDR3 DNA reads as TGTGCCAGCAGCTTGGTTGCGGGAGGCGAGCAGTACTTC. The rearrangement uses TRBV11-3 and TRBJ2-7; 8 positions agree with TRBD2. The CDR3 loop spans 13 amino acids. The ends lost 3 bases at V and 6 bases at J; junction bases unmatched: 4. The germline CDR1 and CDR2 sequences are SGHNT and YENEEA.